The 19 T cell receptor beta chains reported below all come from one sample, sequenced in a study of shared clonotypes between healthy human individuals. Assay: immunoSEQ multiplex PCR; the TCRdb copy retains only in-frame clones and omits some. The sample holds about 1.1 million clones, about 80% seen once. The specimen was memory CD4+ T cells from PBMCs. Subset given: CD45RA-negative fraction. These receptors were obtained from a man younger than 35 in good health. Some clones in this sample may be carry-over from other donors' samples.

As for this clone: The same CDR3 also results from other DNA sequences found in this sample. The chain recombines TRBV18 with TRBJ2-1; 7 bases fit TRBD2. The ends lost 3 bases at V and 8 bases at J; junction bases unmatched: 1. From germline, CDR1 is KGHSH and CDR2 LQKENI. This CDR3 region has 12 residues. Here the CDR3 reads CASSPGGDEQFF. The CDR3 coding sequence is TGTGCCAGCTCACCGGGAGGGGATGAGCAGTTCTTC.

This sequence joins TRBV5-8 and TRBJ2-2; D is ambiguous. The CDR3 is 13 amino acids. Trimming left V 4 bases short and J 5 bases short, with 9 bases between. The V gene's germline CDR1 is SGHTS and CDR2 YDEGEE. CDR3 amino acids: CASSVDLTGELFF. In nucleotides, the CDR3 is TGTGCCAGCAGCGTCGACCTAACCGGGGAGCTGTTTTTT.

This sequence joins TRBV7-9 and TRBJ1-4; D gene unclear. V lost 7 bases and J 3 bases, leaving 12 bases between the germline ends. Looked up from germline, CDR1 is SEHNR and CDR2 is FQNEAQ (reference sequence). The CDR3 is made up of 14 amino acids. CDR3: CASNSLVANEKLFF. The CDR3 DNA is TGTGCCAGCAACTCCCTCGTGGCTAATGAAAAACTGTTTTTT.

For this clone: Other nucleotide sequences from this sample produce the same CDR3. V usage is TRBV7-9 and J usage is TRBJ1-1; weak D call: TRBD1 (6 bases). Trimming took 5 bases from V and 3 from J, leaving 13 bases between them. This CDR3 comprises 14 residues. Germline CDR1 reads SEHNR; CDR2 reads FQNEAQ (reference sequence). This CDR3 is CASSLQGRDTEAFF. The CDR3 coding sequence is TGTGCCAGCAGCCTACAGGGAAGGGACACTGAAGCTTTCTTT.

The chain joins TRBV21-1 to TRBJ1-3. TRBV21-1 is an annotated pseudogene. The CDR3 sequence is 14 residues long. The CDR3 region is CASSKSPSGNTIYF. CDR3 bases: TGTGCCAGCAGCAAAAGTCCCTCTGGAAACACCATATATTTT.

As DNA, the CDR3 is TGTGCCAGCACGGACAGCAATAACTATGGCTACACCTTC. This translates into CASTDSNNYGYTF. The chain has TRBV28 and TRBJ1-2, with D maybe TRBD1 (6 bases). Per germline, CDR1 MDHEN and CDR2 SYDVKM. The CDR3 spans 13 residues. V was cut by 7 bases and J by 1 base, with 10 bases left in between.

The rearrangement uses TRBV28 and TRBJ1-4; TRBD1 matches at 7 bases. The CDR3 runs to 14 residues. Germline trimming cut 6 bases from V and 5 bases from J; bases unmatched to any gene: 6. Germline V gives CDR1 MDHEN, CDR2 SYDVKM. Here the CDR3 reads CASRLGTANEKLFF. The DNA of the CDR3 is TGTGCCAGCAGACTTGGGACAGCAAATGAAAAACTGTTTTTT.

The rearrangement joins TRBV28 to TRBJ2-5; no reliable D call. Trimming pared 5 bases from V and 5 bases from J, leaving 12 bases between. CDR1 and CDR2 from the germline V gene are MDHEN and SYDVKM. The CDR3 is made up of 13 amino acids. As DNA, the CDR3 is TGTGCCAGCAGTACACGACTGGGGGAGACCCAGTACTTC. Its translation: CASSTRLGETQYF.

V usage is TRBV7-3 and J usage is TRBJ2-5, with 8 bases matching TRBD1. The CDR3 spans 13 residues. Per the germline V gene, CDR1 is SGHTA and CDR2 is FQGTGA. Trimming cost V 2 bases and J 9 bases; bases outside gene matches: 5. The CDR3 here is CASSLDRGQAQYF. CDR3 nucleotide sequence: TGTGCCAGCAGCTTAGACAGGGGCCAGGCCCAGTACTTC.

CDR3 bases: TGTGCCAGCAGCTTACAGCCCCGGACTAGCGGGAGATTCAATGAGCAGTTCTTC. This translates into CASSLQPRTSGRFNEQFF. The chain joins TRBV11-2 to TRBJ2-1, with 13 bases that match TRBD2. CDR1 and CDR2 from the germline V gene are SGHAT and FQNNGV. The CDR3 runs to 18 residues. Trimming cost V 2 bases and J 6 bases; bases outside gene matches: 10.

The rearrangement uses TRBV30 and TRBJ2-7, with D maybe TRBD1 (6 bases). Trimming took off 1 base at V and 2 bases at J, with 9 bases between the two ends. The CDR3 runs to 13 residues. Per germline, CDR1 GTSNPN and CDR2 SVGIG (reference sequence). The CDR3 DNA is TGTGCCTGGAGTGGGGACACAACCTACGAGCAGTACTTC. Amino acid sequence: CAWSGDTTYEQYF. Using reference TRBV30 and TRBJ2-7 for the parts outside the CDR3, the full variable domain is SQTIHQWPATLVQPVGSPLSLECTVEGTSNPNLYWYRQAAGRGLQLLFYSVGIGQISSEVPQNLSASRPQDRQFILSSKKLLLSDSGFYLCAWSGDTTYEQYFGPGTRLTVT.

The chain combines TRBV5-4 with TRBJ2-7; D unresolved. Germline CDR1 SGHNT, CDR2 YYREEE (reference sequence). V lost 0 bases and J lost 4, with 17 bases in between. This CDR3 contains 16 residues. This CDR3 reads CASSLGSVAESYEQYF. The CDR3 DNA follows: TGTGCCAGCAGCTTGGGATCAGTGGCGGAGAGTTACGAGCAGTACTTC.

V is TRBV11-2 and J is TRBJ1-1; possible D gene TRBD1, 5 bases. This CDR3 is 14 amino acids long. V lost 7 bases to trimming and J lost 14 bases, with 26 bases between them. The germline V gene encodes CDR1 SGHAT and CDR2 FQNNGV. CDR3 sequence: CASIRIGASLGMFF. The CDR3 DNA is TGTGCCAGCATACGTATTGGGGCCTCCTTAGGGATGTTCTTT.

The V call is TRBV2, the J call TRBJ2-7, with 14 positions matching TRBD2. Trimming removed 4 bases from V and 3 bases from J; junction bases left unmatched: 2. CDR3 length: 15 amino acids. In germline, CDR1 is SNHLY, CDR2 FYNNEI. CDR3 sequence reads: CASSAGTSGSYEQYF. The DNA for the CDR3 is TGTGCCAGCAGTGCTGGGACTAGCGGGAGCTACGAGCAGTACTTC.

The chain is built from TRBV6-1 and TRBJ1-2; 9 bases are shared with TRBD1. The CDR3 extends over 14 amino acids. Per germline, CDR1 MNHNS and CDR2 SASEGT. The J segment lost 0 bases and the V segment lost 6 bases, leaving 2 bases of the junction unmatched. CDR3 in amino acids: CASSRQGANYGYTF. CDR3 sequence (DNA): TGTGCCAGCAGCAGACAGGGGGCTAACTATGGCTACACCTTC.

V and J are TRBV29-1 and TRBJ2-1; TRBD2 aligns across 7 bases. Germline assignment: CDR1 SQVTM and CDR2 ANQGSEA. CDR3 size: 14 residues. CDR3 coding DNA: TGCACCGCTTGCGGGGGATACTCCTACAATGAGCAGTTCTTC. It specifies CTACGGYSYNEQFF.

The chain links TRBV6-1 to TRBJ2-5, with 8 bases identical to TRBD1. The CDR3 runs to 13 residues. The junction had 4 bases not matched to a gene; V was cut back by 6 bases and J by 4 bases. Looked up from germline, CDR1 is MNHNS and CDR2 is SASEGT. The CDR3 DNA is TGTGCCAGCAGGGACAGGGTGGTAGAGACCCAGTACTTC. Amino acids: CASRDRVVETQYF.

This chain uses TRBV7-8 with TRBJ2-2, with TRBD2 matching 7 bases. The junction had 12 bases not matched to a gene; V was cut back by 4 bases and J by 4 bases. The CDR3 covers 17 residues. Germline loops: CDR1 SGHVS, CDR2 FQNEAQ. CDR3 amino acids: CASSSTRTSAGTGELFF. The CDR3 nucleotides read TGTGCCAGCAGCTCGACTAGAACTAGCGCTGGCACCGGGGAGCTGTTTTTT.

The rearrangement uses TRBV28 and TRBJ1-5; the match to TRBD1 covers 10 bases. Germline V gives CDR1 MDHEN, CDR2 SYDVKM. J gave up 7 bases and V 4 bases, and 10 bases lay outside the gene matches. CDR3 length: 16 residues. The CDR3 here is CASSSSGTGVVQPQHF. DNA for the CDR3: TGTGCCAGCAGTTCGTCCGGGACAGGGGTTGTGCAGCCCCAGCATTTT.